This TCR beta chain was sequenced during a study of cytomegalovirus exposure and HLA in healthy donors. General study findings and limits: Per a prior analysis, the majority of TCR beta V segments were productive roughly 90% or roughly 30% of the time. A list of 164 TCR beta chains associated with cytomegalovirus was given. CMV serostatus stood as the only immune exposure information on hand.

The CDR3 length is 14 residues. Trimming cost V 7 bases and J 4 bases; bases outside gene matches: 9. The V gene's germline CDR1 is SGHTA and CDR2 FQGNSA. 60 Vbeta and 13 Jbeta primers were used in PCR. The repertoire was sequenced with immunoSEQ multiplex PCR; TCRdb's copy has only in-frame clones and lacks some. The repertoire has about 190,000 clones, roughly three quarters of them found once; the top ten carry 1.5% to 2%. This clone showed up just a few times. Its antigen is undetermined. The chain combines TRBV7-2 with TRBJ2-7; 8 bases agree with TRBD2. The sequence was obtained from a woman aged 18-30 years in good health and CMV-seronegative. The sequencing sample was made of PBMCs. The CDR3 bases are TGTGCCAGCACCCTAATACGGGAGGGTTACGAGCAGTACTTC. Amino acid sequence: CASTLIREGYEQYF.